Listed here are 5 T cell receptor beta chains from one sample, sequenced in a study of blood T cell repertoires in COVID-19. The table came from immunoSEQ multiplex PCR; TCRdb's copy has only in-frame clones and leaves some out. The sample includes about 82,000 clones, around 81% of them seen just once. The material sequenced was peripheral blood. Receptors originate from an older man with active or convalescent COVID-19.

The CDR3 region is CASSRTGTEQYV. The CDR3 DNA sequence: TGTGCCAGCAGTAGGACAGGGACCGAGCAGTACGTC. The V and J genes are TRBV6-5 and TRBJ2-7; 8 bases match TRBD1. Germline trimming cut 5 bases from V and 6 bases from J; bases unmatched to any gene: 3. Germline loops: CDR1 MNHEY, CDR2 SVGAGI. The CDR3 is made up of 12 amino acids.

The gene calls are TRBV9 and TRBJ2-1; TRBD2 matches at 10 bases. With V trimmed by 2 bases and J by 2 bases, 1 base remained unmatched. The CDR3 is 15 amino acids. CDR1 SGDLS and CDR2 YYNGEE come from the germline V gene. DNA of the CDR3: TGTGCCAGCAGCGTGACTAGCGGGCCCTACAATGAGCAGTTCTTC. This codes for CASSVTSGPYNEQFF.

This clone was observed a handful of times. The gene calls are TRBV27 and TRBJ2-5, with a tentative D call TRBD2 (7 bases). Per germline, CDR1 MNHEY and CDR2 SMNVEV (reference sequence). There are 17 residues in the CDR3. Trimming took 2 bases from V and 4 from J, leaving 20 bases between them. Written as DNA, the CDR3 is TGTGCCAGCAGTTTAAGGGGGGGCCTCTTCACATCAGAGACCCAGTACTTC. This sequence encodes CASSLRGGLFTSETQYF.

The rearrangement uses TRBV5-5 and TRBJ2-1; TRBD2 aligns across 7 bases. The V and J ends lost 2 bases and 4 bases, in that order; junction bases with no gene match: 15. CDR1 is SGHKS, CDR2 YYEKEE, per germline (reference sequence). The CDR3 covers 18 residues. This chain's CDR3 is CASSFASGARYNYNEQFF. The DNA of the CDR3 is TGTGCCAGCAGCTTTGCTAGCGGCGCTCGCTATAATTACAATGAGCAGTTCTTC.

This clone was recorded a few times. This chain joins TRBV14 and TRBJ1-6; the D is unclear. Trimming stripped 0 bases from V and 6 bases from J, with 12 bases between. The CDR3 runs to 16 residues. Germline V lookup: CDR1 SGHDN, CDR2 FVKESK. CDR3 DNA sequence: TGTGCCAGCAGCCAAGACGGCGGAATCTCTAATTCACCCCTCCACTTT. It encodes CASSQDGGISNSPLHF.